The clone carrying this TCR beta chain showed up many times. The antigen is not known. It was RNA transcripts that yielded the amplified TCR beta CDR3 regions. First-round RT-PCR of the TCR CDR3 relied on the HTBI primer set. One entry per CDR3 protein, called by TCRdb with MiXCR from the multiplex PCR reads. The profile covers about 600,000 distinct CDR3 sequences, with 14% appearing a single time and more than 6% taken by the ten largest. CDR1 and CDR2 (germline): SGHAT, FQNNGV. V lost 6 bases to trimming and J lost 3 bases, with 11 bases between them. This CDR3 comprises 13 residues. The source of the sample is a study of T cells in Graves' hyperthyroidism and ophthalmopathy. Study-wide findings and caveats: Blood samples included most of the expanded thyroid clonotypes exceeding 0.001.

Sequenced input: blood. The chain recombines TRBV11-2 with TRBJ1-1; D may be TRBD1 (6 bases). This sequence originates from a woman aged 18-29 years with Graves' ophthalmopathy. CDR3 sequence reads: CASSHRDDTEAFF. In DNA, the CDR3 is TGTGCCAGCAGTCACAGGGATGACACTGAAGCTTTCTTT.